This T cell receptor (beta chain) was sequenced during a study of blood T cell repertoires in COVID-19. About the study: Nucleic acid was either cDNA or gDNA, and it came from T cells, B-cell-depleted T cells, or PBMCs.

Assay: immunoSEQ multiplex PCR; the TCRdb copy retains only in-frame clones and omits some. Of 250,000 to 350,000 clones listed, approximately 90% are singletons. CDR3 size: 14 residues. Germline V gives CDR1 SNHLY, CDR2 FYNNEI. V lost 6 bases to trimming and J lost 4 bases, with 15 bases between them. The specimen sequenced was peripheral blood. The chain carries TRBV2 and TRBJ1-2, with D perhaps matching TRBD1 (5 bases). The receptor comes from a woman aged 25 to 39 with COVID-19, enrolled during active disease. The CDR3 spells CASRDRGNRYGYTF. The CDR3 coding sequence is TGTGCCAGCAGGGACCGGGGGAACCGCTATGGCTACACCTTC.